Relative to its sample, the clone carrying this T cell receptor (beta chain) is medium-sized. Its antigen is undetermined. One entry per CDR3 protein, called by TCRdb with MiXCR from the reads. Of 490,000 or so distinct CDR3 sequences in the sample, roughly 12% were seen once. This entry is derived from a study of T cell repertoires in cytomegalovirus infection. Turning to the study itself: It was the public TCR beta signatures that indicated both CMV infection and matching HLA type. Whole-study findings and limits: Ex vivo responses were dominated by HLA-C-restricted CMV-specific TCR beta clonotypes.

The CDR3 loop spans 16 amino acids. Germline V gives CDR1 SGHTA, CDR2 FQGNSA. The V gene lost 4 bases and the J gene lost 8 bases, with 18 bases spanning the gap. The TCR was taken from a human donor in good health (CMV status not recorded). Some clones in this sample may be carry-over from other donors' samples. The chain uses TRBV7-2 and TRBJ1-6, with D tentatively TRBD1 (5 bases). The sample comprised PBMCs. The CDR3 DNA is TGTGCCAGCAGCTCCCGGCTTGTGACAGCCCATTCACCCCTCCACTTT. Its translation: CASSSRLVTAHSPLHF.